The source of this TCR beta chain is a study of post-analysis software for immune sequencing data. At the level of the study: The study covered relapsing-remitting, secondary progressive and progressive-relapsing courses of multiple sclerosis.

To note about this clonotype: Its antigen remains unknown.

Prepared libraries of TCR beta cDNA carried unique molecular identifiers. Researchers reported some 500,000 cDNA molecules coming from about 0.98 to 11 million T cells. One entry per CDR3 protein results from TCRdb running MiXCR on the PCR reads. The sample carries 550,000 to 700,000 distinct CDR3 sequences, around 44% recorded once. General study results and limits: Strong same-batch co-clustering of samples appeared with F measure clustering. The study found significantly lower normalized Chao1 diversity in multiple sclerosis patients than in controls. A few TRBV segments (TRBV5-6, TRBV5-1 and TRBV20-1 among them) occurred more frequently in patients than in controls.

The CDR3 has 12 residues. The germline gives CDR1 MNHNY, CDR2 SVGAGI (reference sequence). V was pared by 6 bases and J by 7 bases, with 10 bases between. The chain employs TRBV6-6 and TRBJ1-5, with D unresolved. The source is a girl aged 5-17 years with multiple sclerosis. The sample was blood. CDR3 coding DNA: TGTGCCAGCAGGGACGGAGGGCAGCCCCAGCATTTT. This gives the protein CASRDGGQPQHF.